Ten or more counts support the clone carrying this TCR beta chain. Its antigen is unknown. These data originate in a study of response to subunit inactivated influenza vaccine. Study-wide points: After each seasonal influenza vaccination, few new T cells are recruited, the authors suggested.

One entry per CDR3 protein, called by TCRdb with MiXCR from the RT-PCR reads. The table has about 700,000 distinct CDR3 sequences, around 14% seen once. The CDR3 loop spans 15 amino acids. V lost 4 bases and J lost 2, with 12 bases in between. Germline V gene lookup returns CDR1 MGHDK and CDR2 SYGVNS. The specimen comprised PBMCs from blood, sampled 14 days before vaccination. This clonotype was sampled from a man aged 45-65 years who received an inactivated influenza vaccine. The chain is built from TRBV25-1 and TRBJ2-1; perhaps TRBD1 as D (5 bases). This CDR3 is CASSATGSPYNEQFF. DNA of the CDR3: TGTGCCAGCAGTGCTACAGGAAGTCCCTACAATGAGCAGTTCTTC.